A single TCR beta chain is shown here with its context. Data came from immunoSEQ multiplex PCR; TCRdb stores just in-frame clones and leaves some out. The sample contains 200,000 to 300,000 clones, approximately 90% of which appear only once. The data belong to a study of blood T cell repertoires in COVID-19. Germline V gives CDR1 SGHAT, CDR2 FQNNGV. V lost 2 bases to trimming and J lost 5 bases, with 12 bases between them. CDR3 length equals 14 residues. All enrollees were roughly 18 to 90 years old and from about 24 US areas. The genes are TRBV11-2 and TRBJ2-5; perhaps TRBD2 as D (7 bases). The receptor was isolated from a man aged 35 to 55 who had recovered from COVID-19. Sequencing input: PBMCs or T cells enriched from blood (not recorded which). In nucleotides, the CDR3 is TGTGCCAGCAGCTTATTTCGGGGGGCTGAGACCCAGTACTTC. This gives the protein CASSLFRGAETQYF.